This entry is about one T cell receptor beta chain. In the original workflow: Estimation of nucleated cell counts relied on the amplification of reference gene primers. Produced via immunoSEQ multiplex PCR; TCRdb's table is partial and in-frame only. The DNA gave D and trimming, while V, J and clone size come from that table. The table includes 300,000 or so clones, just under 90% detected once. The data originate from a study of blood T cell repertoires in COVID-19. Study-wide background: Sample material is recorded as cDNA or gDNA derived from T cells, B-cell-depleted T cells, or PBMCs.

Germline V gene data show CDR1 as SGHNT and CDR2 as YYREEE (reference sequence). Trimming left V 4 bases short and J 6 bases short, with 10 bases between. The CDR3 spans 13 residues. The chain joins TRBV5-4 to TRBJ2-2; D might be TRBD1 (6 bases). The sequenced material came from peripheral blood. This clonotype originated in a woman aged 40 to 55 with acute or convalescent COVID-19. The CDR3, as DNA: TGTGCCAGCAGCCTGGACAGCCCCGGGGAGCTGTTTTTT. Translated, it gives CASSLDSPGELFF.